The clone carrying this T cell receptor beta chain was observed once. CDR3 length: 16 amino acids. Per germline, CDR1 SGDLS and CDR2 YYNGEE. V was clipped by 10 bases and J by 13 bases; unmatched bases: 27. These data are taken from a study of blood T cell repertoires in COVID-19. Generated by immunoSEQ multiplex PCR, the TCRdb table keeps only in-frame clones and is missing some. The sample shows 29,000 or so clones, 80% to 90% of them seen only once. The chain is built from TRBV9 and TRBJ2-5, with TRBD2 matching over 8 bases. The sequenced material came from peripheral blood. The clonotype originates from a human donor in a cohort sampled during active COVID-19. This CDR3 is CAPKAPATRRGAGGYF. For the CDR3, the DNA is TGTGCCCCTAAGGCACCCGCAACTCGCCGGGGGGCGGGGGGGTACTTC.